This T cell receptor (beta chain) was captured by sequencing in a study of post-analysis software for immune sequencing data. Study background: Several disease courses (relapsing-remitting, secondary progressive and progressive-relapsing) of multiple sclerosis were included.

TCR beta cDNA libraries included unique molecular identifiers. MiXCR, applied by TCRdb to the PCR reads, yields one record per CDR3 protein. There are roughly 670,000 distinct CDR3 sequences in the sample; approximately 59% occur only once, and about 10% lies in the top ten. This CDR3 has 15 amino acids. CDR1 and CDR2 from the germline V gene are KGHDR and SFDVKD. V dropped 3 bases and J dropped 8; count of bases not matched to a gene: 3. This clonotype appeared a few times. Its antigen is unidentified. Broader study findings: About five TRBV segments occurring more often in patients than controls included TRBV5-6, TRBV5-1 and TRBV20-1. When the samples were clustered directly with F measure, those that had been prepared in the same batch showed strong co-clustering.

This receptor was identified in a girl aged 2-15 years with multiple sclerosis. V usage is TRBV24-1 and J usage is TRBJ2-1, with TRBD2 matching 13 bases. Sequenced sample: blood. For the CDR3, the DNA is TGTGCCACCAGTGATGGACTAGCGGGAGTCGATGAGCAGTTCTTC. As protein: CATSDGLAGVDEQFF.